These T cell receptor beta chains were read from a single sample in a study of human T cells and chemical hapten exposure. TCRdb analysed the 5' RACE reads with MiXCR anew, one entry per CDR3 protein. Of about 81,000 distinct CDR3 sequences in the sample, roughly 8% are singletons; the top ten hold 2% to 2.5%. The receptors originated from a male donor in good health. The CDR3 runs from the conserved cysteine through the conserved F or W. D genes are given only for firm matches. Size is omitted from some rows. Given values are once, few, many or a class for expanded clones.

>TRBJ1-6|NA|NA|TRBV4-3
CASSQESNSPLHF
TGCGCCAGCAGCCAAGAATCTAATTCACCCCTCCACTTT
>TRBJ2-3|few|TRBD1|TRBV7-2
CASSSNRDRGHTQYF
TGTGCCAGCAGCTCGAACCGGGACAGGGGACATACGCAGTATTTT
>TRBJ2-3|many|TRBD2|TRBV10-3
CAIRGTSPDTQYF
TGTGCCATCAGGGGGACTAGTCCAGATACGCAGTATTTT
>TRBJ2-5|many|NA|TRBV20-1
CSARVQASGTQYF
TGCAGTGCTAGAGTCCAAGCGTCTGGGACCCAGTACTTC
>TRBJ1-3|many|NA|TRBV11-2
CASSLETGVGNTIYF
TGTGCCAGCAGCTTAGAAACAGGAGTTGGAAACACCATATATTTT
>TRBJ2-3|few|NA|TRBV19
CASSISERGTDTQYF
TGTGCCAGTAGTATAAGTGAGCGGGGCACAGATACGCAGTATTTT
>TRBJ2-4|many|NA|TRBV20-1
CSAREWIWTQPKNIQYF
TGCAGTGCTAGAGAATGGATTTGGACTCAACCGAAAAACATTCAGTACTTC
>TRBJ1-1|many|TRBD1|TRBV7-9
CASSLRQGGTEAFF
TGTGCCAGCAGCTTGAGACAGGGGGGCACTGAAGCTTTCTTT
>TRBJ1-6|few|NA|TRBV7-2
CASSPRLVLSYNSPLHF
TGTGCCAGCAGCCCAAGACTGGTCCTCTCCTATAATTCACCCCTCCACTTT
>TRBJ2-7|many|NA|TRBV4-2
CASSPGQLNYEQYF
TGTGCCAGCAGCCCGGGCCAGCTAAACTACGAGCAGTACTTC
>TRBJ1-1|NA|NA|TRBV3-1
CASSQADRPNTEAFF
TGTGCCAGCAGCCAAGCGGACAGACCGAACACTGAAGCTTTCTTT
>TRBJ2-3|NA|NA|TRBV14
CASSQGPGSRRADTQYF
TGTGCCAGCAGCCAAGGACCGGGTTCACGACGCGCAGATACGCAGTATTTT
>TRBJ2-2|many|TRBD2|TRBV7-2
CASSFSSGTPGELFF
TGTGCCAGCAGCTTTTCTAGCGGGACCCCCGGGGAGCTGTTTTTT
>TRBJ1-3|NA|NA|TRBV4-1
CASSQIRTAHSGNTIYF
TGCGCCAGCAGCCAGATACGGACAGCTCACTCTGGAAACACCATATATTTT
>TRBJ2-1|few|NA|TRBV5-4
CASSLGLEDNEQFF
TGTGCCAGCAGCTTGGGACTAGAAGACAATGAGCAGTTCTTC
>TRBJ2-7|many|NA|TRBV29-1
CSVVGHGYEQYF
TGCAGCGTTGTCGGCCATGGTTACGAGCAGTACTTC
>TRBJ2-1|NA|TRBD2|TRBV3-1
CASSPRLAGPYNEQFF
TGTGCCAGCAGCCCGAGACTAGCGGGGCCGTACAATGAGCAGTTCTTC
>TRBJ2-7|few|TRBD1|TRBV6-2/TRBV6-3
CASSPPTGTAYEQYF
TGTGCCAGCAGTCCTCCCACCGGGACAGCCTACGAGCAGTACTTC
>TRBJ2-1|NA|TRBD2|TRBV24-1
CATSDATSEGNEQFF
TGTGCCACCAGTGATGCCACTAGCGAAGGCAATGAGCAGTTCTTC
>TRBJ2-1|many|TRBD2|TRBV6-1
CASSVLAGGYNEQFF
TGTGCCAGCAGTGTCCTAGCGGGAGGTTACAATGAGCAGTTCTTC
>TRBJ2-5|many|NA|TRBV5-1
CASSFGQETQYF
TGCGCCAGCAGCTTCGGCCAAGAGACCCAGTACTTC
>TRBJ1-5|many|NA|TRBV21-1
CASRRQGGDNQPQHF
TGTGCCAGCAGGCGACAGGGGGGAGATAATCAGCCCCAGCATTTT
>TRBJ2-1|many|TRBD2|TRBV12-3/TRBV12-4
CASSVAGGPLNEQFF
TGTGCCAGCAGCGTAGCGGGGGGGCCTTTGAATGAGCAGTTCTTC
>TRBJ1-4|few|NA|TRBV6-5
CASSQTQGATNEKLFF
TGTGCCAGCAGTCAGACACAGGGAGCAACTAATGAAAAACTGTTTTTT
>TRBJ2-3|many|NA|TRBV29-1
CSVRLKSTDTQYF
TGCAGCGTCCGACTTAAGAGCACAGATACGCAGTATTTT
>TRBJ2-1|many|NA|TRBV6-2/TRBV6-3
CASSPRDEQFF
TGTGCCAGCAGTCCGAGGGATGAGCAGTTCTTC
>TRBJ2-7|few|NA|TRBV6-5
CASSSTAPYEQYF
TGTGCCAGCAGTTCGACAGCCCCCTACGAGCAGTACTTC
>TRBJ2-7|many|TRBD2|TRBV12-3/TRBV12-4
CASSLRLAGDYEQYF
TGTGCCAGCAGTTTACGGCTAGCGGGGGACTACGAGCAGTACTTC
>TRBJ2-4|many|NA|TRBV20-1
CSANPRAKGALQYF
TGCAGTGCTAATCCCCGAGCCAAAGGGGCCCTTCAGTACTTC